Listed below are T cell receptor beta chains from one sample, sequenced in a study of CD8+ T cells in alopecia areata. Sequencing used immunoSEQ multiplex PCR; TCRdb keeps in-frame clones, though not all of them. The sample includes around 290,000 clones, 55% to 75% seen only once; the top ten take under 2%. This specimen was CD4+ T cells sorted from blood, taken at week 24, from a patient treated with tofacitinib. The receptors were gathered from a human donor with alopecia areata. The CDR3 runs from the conserved cysteine through the conserved F or W. The D gene is left open where the match is weak. For some rows the clone size is stated as once, few or many, or as a class when expanded; others skip it.

j_gene: TRBJ2-7; abundance: NA; v_gene: TRBV10-3; d_gene: NA; CDR3aa: CAISEGGEQYF; CDR3nt: TGTGCCATCAGTGAAGGCGGCGAGCAGTACTTC
j_gene: TRBJ1-5; abundance: NA; v_gene: TRBV28; d_gene: NA; CDR3aa: CASSRTRGDSWASNQPQHF; CDR3nt: TGTGCCAGCAGTCGGACCCGGGGGGACTCCTGGGCCAGCAATCAGCCCCAGCATTTT
j_gene: TRBJ2-7; abundance: once; v_gene: TRBV18; d_gene: NA; CDR3aa: CASSPAAGALYEQYF; CDR3nt: TGTGCCAGCTCACCGGCCGCAGGTGCTCTCTACGAGCAGTACTTC
j_gene: TRBJ1-2; abundance: few; v_gene: TRBV10-3; d_gene: TRBD1; CDR3aa: CAIRVTGGEPNYGYTF; CDR3nt: TGTGCCATCAGGGTTACAGGGGGCGAACCTAACTATGGCTACACCTTC
j_gene: TRBJ2-5; abundance: few; v_gene: TRBV23-1; d_gene: NA; CDR3aa: CASSQLNSSQETQYF; CDR3nt: TGCGCCAGCAGTCAACTTAACTCGTCACAAGAGACCCAGTACTTC
j_gene: TRBJ2-3; abundance: NA; v_gene: TRBV6-1; d_gene: NA; CDR3aa: CASSEALLRATDTQYF; CDR3nt: TGTGCCAGCAGTGAAGCGCTTTTGCGCGCCACAGATACGCAGTATTTT
j_gene: TRBJ2-5; abundance: few; v_gene: TRBV7-9; d_gene: NA; CDR3aa: CASSRSEGQETQYF; CDR3nt: TGTGCCAGCAGCCGTTCCGAAGGTCAAGAGACCCAGTACTTC
j_gene: TRBJ2-6; abundance: NA; v_gene: TRBV25-1; d_gene: NA; CDR3aa: CASRDSGANVLTF; CDR3nt: TGTGCCAGCCGGGACTCTGGGGCCAACGTCCTGACTTTC
j_gene: TRBJ1-1; abundance: NA; v_gene: TRBV7-3; d_gene: NA; CDR3aa: CASSPGSGNTEAFF; CDR3nt: TGTGCCAGCAGTCCAGGGTCCGGGAACACTGAAGCTTTCTTT
j_gene: TRBJ2-4; abundance: NA; v_gene: TRBV28; d_gene: NA; CDR3aa: CASSLLTGTIRTKNIQYF; CDR3nt: TGTGCCAGCAGTCTCCTTACCGGGACAATACGGACCAAAAACATTCAGTACTTC
j_gene: TRBJ2-3; abundance: NA; v_gene: TRBV5-4; d_gene: TRBD2; CDR3aa: CASSLNRAGGTDTQYF; CDR3nt: TGTGCCAGCAGCTTGAACCGAGCGGGGGGCACAGATACGCAGTATTTT
j_gene: TRBJ2-5; abundance: NA; v_gene: TRBV6-6; d_gene: NA; CDR3aa: CASSYRGGRETQYF; CDR3nt: TGTGCCAGCAGTTATAGGGGGGGGCGAGAGACCCAGTACTTC
j_gene: TRBJ2-2; abundance: NA; v_gene: TRBV2; d_gene: TRBD2; CDR3aa: CASLDRGGGRTGELFF; CDR3nt: TGTGCCAGCCTCGACCGGGGCGGGGGGCGGACCGGGGAGCTGTTTTTT
j_gene: TRBJ1-2; abundance: NA; v_gene: TRBV6-5; d_gene: TRBD1; CDR3aa: CASRLDRDRGYTF; CDR3nt: TGTGCCAGCAGACTTGACAGGGATCGGGGCTACACCTTC
j_gene: TRBJ2-4; abundance: NA; v_gene: TRBV5-6; d_gene: NA; CDR3aa: CASGLAKNIQYF; CDR3nt: TGTGCCAGCGGTTTAGCCAAAAACATTCAGTACTTC
j_gene: TRBJ2-7; abundance: once; v_gene: TRBV7-9; d_gene: NA; CDR3aa: CASSSLYRDYEQYF; CDR3nt: TGTGCCAGCAGCTCCTTATACAGGGACTACGAGCAGTACTTC
j_gene: TRBJ2-5; abundance: few; v_gene: TRBV6-6; d_gene: NA; CDR3aa: CARWLAKETQYF; CDR3nt: TGTGCCAGGTGGCTCGCAAAAGAGACCCAGTACTTC
j_gene: TRBJ2-1; abundance: NA; v_gene: TRBV27; d_gene: TRBD2; CDR3aa: CASSRGGAQDSEQFF; CDR3nt: TGTGCCAGCAGTCGCGGGGGGGCCCAGGACAGTGAGCAGTTCTTC
j_gene: TRBJ2-5; abundance: NA; v_gene: TRBV11-2; d_gene: TRBD1; CDR3aa: CASSLVRTGGTQYF; CDR3nt: TGTGCCAGCAGCTTAGTGAGGACAGGTGGGACCCAGTACTTC
j_gene: TRBJ1-1; abundance: NA; v_gene: TRBV7-9; d_gene: NA; CDR3aa: CASSLTTVKAEAFF; CDR3nt: TGTGCCAGCAGCTTAACAACAGTCAAGGCTGAAGCTTTCTTT
j_gene: TRBJ1-3; abundance: NA; v_gene: TRBV19; d_gene: NA; CDR3aa: CASSRPEGGNTIYF; CDR3nt: TGTGCCAGTAGTAGGCCGGAGGGTGGAAACACCATATATTTT
j_gene: TRBJ2-3; abundance: NA; v_gene: TRBV11-2; d_gene: TRBD1; CDR3aa: CASSQQGVTQYF; CDR3nt: TGTGCCAGCAGCCAGCAGGGGGTTACGCAGTATTTT
j_gene: TRBJ1-2; abundance: few; v_gene: TRBV23-1; d_gene: NA; CDR3aa: CASNLFDRLYGYTF; CDR3nt: TGCGCCAGCAACCTCTTTGACAGGCTCTATGGCTACACCTTC
j_gene: TRBJ1-2; abundance: few; v_gene: TRBV29-1; d_gene: NA; CDR3aa: CSVEDPLAGAFGYTF; CDR3nt: TGCAGCGTTGAAGACCCCCTAGCAGGGGCTTTTGGCTACACCTTC
j_gene: TRBJ1-3; abundance: NA; v_gene: TRBV4-3; d_gene: TRBD1; CDR3aa: CASSRGTGPNTIYF; CDR3nt: TGCGCCAGCAGCCGAGGGACAGGCCCGAACACCATATATTTT
j_gene: TRBJ2-7; abundance: few; v_gene: TRBV27; d_gene: TRBD1; CDR3aa: CASSQRQGSYEQYF; CDR3nt: TGTGCCAGCAGCCAAAGACAGGGATCCTACGAGCAGTACTTC
j_gene: TRBJ1-2; abundance: few; v_gene: TRBV13; d_gene: NA; CDR3aa: CASSTRTDFLYGYTF; CDR3nt: TGTGCCAGCAGCACGCGGACAGATTTCCTTTACGGCTACACCTTC
j_gene: TRBJ2-7; abundance: few; v_gene: TRBV30; d_gene: TRBD2; CDR3aa: CASHKRGGFNEQYF; CDR3nt: TGTGCCTCCCACAAGCGGGGGGGCTTCAACGAGCAGTACTTC
j_gene: TRBJ2-7; abundance: few; v_gene: TRBV7-2; d_gene: TRBD1; CDR3aa: CASSLAPGQRHYEQYF; CDR3nt: TGTGCCAGCAGCTTAGCCCCGGGACAGCGACACTACGAGCAGTACTTC
j_gene: TRBJ2-2; abundance: NA; v_gene: TRBV30; d_gene: NA; CDR3aa: CAWSVTGNTGELFF; CDR3nt: TGTGCCTGGAGTGTCACAGGGAACACCGGGGAGCTGTTTTTT
j_gene: TRBJ1-3; abundance: NA; v_gene: TRBV29-1; d_gene: NA; CDR3aa: CSVVRTESGNTIYF; CDR3nt: TGCAGCGTTGTTCGGACAGAATCTGGAAACACCATATATTTT
j_gene: TRBJ1-1; abundance: NA; v_gene: TRBV6-5; d_gene: NA; CDR3aa: CASSYSGMNTEAFF; CDR3nt: TGTGCCAGCAGTTACTCGGGGATGAACACTGAAGCTTTCTTT
j_gene: TRBJ1-1; abundance: NA; v_gene: TRBV27; d_gene: TRBD1; CDR3aa: CASSNPGQVTRGTEAFF; CDR3nt: TGTGCCAGCAGCAACCCGGGACAGGTCACGAGAGGCACTGAAGCTTTCTTT
j_gene: TRBJ1-3; abundance: few; v_gene: TRBV15; d_gene: NA; CDR3aa: CATSRESYSGNTIYF; CDR3nt: TGTGCCACCAGCAGGGAATCTTACTCTGGAAACACCATATATTTT
j_gene: TRBJ1-2; abundance: NA; v_gene: TRBV30; d_gene: NA; CDR3aa: CAWSPNAHNDGYTF; CDR3nt: TGTGCCTGGAGTCCTAACGCTCATAACGATGGCTACACCTTC
j_gene: TRBJ2-5; abundance: once; v_gene: TRBV20-1; d_gene: NA; CDR3aa: CSGLRAETQYF; CDR3nt: TGCAGTGGCCTTCGAGCCGAGACCCAGTACTTC
j_gene: TRBJ2-7; abundance: NA; v_gene: TRBV7-9; d_gene: NA; CDR3aa: CASSLSTVSYEQYF; CDR3nt: TGTGCCAGCAGCTTAAGCACAGTCTCCTACGAGCAGTACTTC
j_gene: TRBJ1-1; abundance: NA; v_gene: TRBV27; d_gene: NA; CDR3aa: CASTARRDRQSEAFF; CDR3nt: TGTGCCAGCACTGCCCGCCGGGACCGACAATCTGAAGCTTTCTTT
j_gene: TRBJ2-7; abundance: NA; v_gene: TRBV11-2; d_gene: NA; CDR3aa: CASSLGFGEAGRHEQYF; CDR3nt: TGTGCCAGCAGCTTAGGATTTGGGGAAGCAGGACGCCACGAGCAGTACTTC
j_gene: TRBJ1-4; abundance: once; v_gene: TRBV30; d_gene: TRBD1; CDR3aa: CAWNRDRVGKLFF; CDR3nt: TGTGCCTGGAACCGGGACAGGGTAGGAAAACTGTTTTTT
j_gene: TRBJ2-5; abundance: NA; v_gene: TRBV6-6; d_gene: NA; CDR3aa: CASSYQRGYQETQYF; CDR3nt: TGTGCCAGCAGTTACCAGAGAGGGTATCAAGAGACCCAGTACTTC
j_gene: TRBJ2-7; abundance: NA; v_gene: TRBV4-1; d_gene: NA; CDR3aa: CASSQDRVSSYEQYF; CDR3nt: TGCGCCAGCAGCCAAGATAGGGTCTCGTCCTACGAGCAGTACTTC
j_gene: TRBJ2-7; abundance: few; v_gene: TRBV18; d_gene: NA; CDR3aa: CASSRLFEQYF; CDR3nt: TGTGCCAGCTCACGGCTTTTCGAGCAGTACTTC
j_gene: TRBJ1-2; abundance: NA; v_gene: TRBV29-1; d_gene: NA; CDR3aa: CSARGYSYGYTF; CDR3nt: TGCAGCGCCAGGGGCTATAGCTATGGCTACACCTTC
j_gene: TRBJ1-1; abundance: few; v_gene: TRBV5-1; d_gene: NA; CDR3aa: CASSLSAKNTEAFF; CDR3nt: TGCGCCAGCAGCTTGTCTGCCAAGAACACTGAAGCTTTCTTT
j_gene: TRBJ1-5; abundance: NA; v_gene: TRBV15; d_gene: NA; CDR3aa: CATSRGRTGNQPQHF; CDR3nt: TGTGCCACCAGCAGAGGCCGAACAGGAAATCAGCCCCAGCATTTT
j_gene: TRBJ2-2; abundance: NA; v_gene: TRBV11-3; d_gene: NA; CDR3aa: CASSPGVGAYTGELFF; CDR3nt: TGTGCCAGCAGCCCTGGTGTAGGGGCCTACACCGGGGAGCTGTTTTTT